The 12 T cell receptor beta chains below were found in one sample sequenced in a study of PD-1 blockade in mismatch repair-deficient tumors. Produced via immunoSEQ multiplex PCR; TCRdb's table is partial and in-frame only. The sample has tens of thousands of clones; over 70% are singletons. This specimen was peripheral blood, taken 12 weeks after starting pembrolizumab. The receptor set was obtained from an adult with mismatch repair-deficient cancer.

CDR3 protein: CAWKDRHNEQFF. The DNA for the CDR3 is TGTGCCTGGAAGGACCGACACAATGAGCAGTTCTTC. The chain is built from TRBV30 and TRBJ2-1, with no clear D. This CDR3 region has 12 residues. CDR1 and CDR2 from the germline V gene are GTSNPN and SVGIG (reference sequence). Trimming pared 4 bases from V and 5 bases from J, leaving 9 bases between.

This clone was found once. The rearrangement uses TRBV10-3 and TRBJ1-1; tentatively, D is TRBD1 (6 bases). Per the germline V gene, CDR1 is ENHRY and CDR2 is SYGVKD. This CDR3 is built from 13 residues. V was clipped by 11 bases and J by 6 bases, with 19 bases between them. In DNA form, the CDR3 reads TGTGCCTCCGAGGGAGGTAACAGGGCTGAAGCTTTCTTT. This sequence encodes CASEGGNRAEAFF.

This rearrangement joins TRBV5-1 to TRBJ2-1; 7 nucleotides align to TRBD2. The CDR3 length is 16 residues. In germline, CDR1 is SGHRS, CDR2 YFSETQ. The trim removed 0 bases at V and 5 bases at J, leaving 8 bases unmatched. CDR3: CASSLVGQGGNNEQFF. In nucleotides, the CDR3 is TGCGCCAGCAGCTTGGTAGGTCAGGGAGGGAACAATGAGCAGTTCTTC.

This clone was picked up a small number of times. The chain employs TRBV9 and TRBJ2-7, with D unclear. Germline values: CDR1 SGDLS, CDR2 YYNGEE. The ends were cut back, 4 bases at V and 6 bases at J, with 17 bases in the middle. The CDR3 sequence is 14 residues long. The CDR3 DNA sequence: TGTGCCAGCAGCCGCAGGTCGAACCAACCCGAGCAGTACTTC. This encodes CASSRRSNQPEQYF.

The chain couples TRBV11-2 to TRBJ2-6; the D is unclear. The CDR3 runs 15 residues. Per germline, CDR1 SGHAT and CDR2 FQNNGV. V was pared by 3 bases and J by 2 bases, with 8 bases between. The CDR3 bases are TGTGCCAGCAGCTTTCAAGGTACTGGGGCCAACGTCCTGACTTTC. Protein product: CASSFQGTGANVLTF.

The chain carries TRBV10-3 and TRBJ2-7; D possibly uses TRBD1 or TRBD2 (5 bases each). Germline V gives CDR1 ENHRY, CDR2 SYGVKD. The CDR3 is 13 residues long. V was cut by 7 bases and J by 2 bases, with 12 bases left in between. CDR3: CAINEGNPYEQYF. CDR3 sequence (DNA): TGTGCCATCAACGAGGGGAACCCCTACGAGCAGTACTTC.

This clone was counted a few times. This rearrangement joins TRBV2 to TRBJ2-1; D remains unclear. Germline V lookup: CDR1 SNHLY, CDR2 FYNNEI. CDR3 length: 15 residues. V lost 2 bases, J lost 8 bases, and 16 bases lay in between. CDR3 sequence: CASSERAFRNHEQFF. The CDR3 bases are TGTGCCAGCAGTGAAAGGGCCTTTCGGAACCATGAGCAGTTCTTC.

The chain combines TRBV7-3 with TRBJ2-3; D is undetermined. The CDR3 is 13 residues long. The germline V and J ends were trimmed by 4 bases and 4 bases, with 9 bases remaining between them. Germline V gene lookup returns CDR1 SGHTA and CDR2 FQGTGA. DNA of the CDR3: TGTGCCAGCAGCTACGTCGTCCCAGATACGCAGTATTTT. Its translation is CASSYVVPDTQYF.

The chain joins TRBV7-2 to TRBJ2-7; the match to TRBD2 covers 8 bases. Trimming took 5 bases from V and 4 from J; bases not matched to a gene: 10. In germline, CDR1 is SGHTA, CDR2 FQGNSA. CDR3 length equals 15 residues. CDR3 loop: CASSPLAQREYEQYF. The DNA of the CDR3 is TGTGCCAGCAGCCCTCTTGCCCAGCGGGAGTACGAGCAGTACTTC.

This clone was found a few times. The CDR3 DNA reads as TGTGCCAGCAGACTAACAGGGGGGGACACTGAAGCTTTCTTT. Amino acid sequence: CASRLTGGDTEAFF. The chain recombines TRBV6-1 with TRBJ1-1, with TRBD1 matching over 8 bases. The CDR3 is 14 residues long. Germline loops: CDR1 MNHNS, CDR2 SASEGT. The J segment lost 3 bases and the V segment lost 6 bases, leaving 6 bases of the junction unmatched.

The chain combines TRBV28 with TRBJ2-2; 11 bases match TRBD2. The ends lost 6 bases at V and 5 bases at J; junction bases unmatched: 8. The germline V gene encodes CDR1 MDHEN and CDR2 SYDVKM. This CDR3 contains 16 residues. The CDR3 protein is CASSSGTSGFTGELFF. The CDR3, as DNA: TGTGCCAGCAGCTCCGGGACTAGCGGTTTTACCGGGGAGCTGTTTTTT. Together with reference TRBV28 and TRBJ2-2, the CDR3 gives the full variable domain: DVKVTQSSRYLVKRTGEKVFLECVQDMDHENMFWYRQDPGLGLRLIYFSYDVKMKEKGDIPEGYSVSREKKERFSLILESASTNQTSMYLCASSSGTSGFTGELFFGEGSRLTVL.

This rearrangement joins TRBV4-2 to TRBJ2-3, with D unresolved. In germline, CDR1 is LGHNA, CDR2 YNFKEQ. V was shortened by 5 bases and J by 4 bases, with 13 bases between the two germline ends. The CDR3 extends over 14 amino acids. CDR3 residues: CASSLNIGADTQYF. CDR3 coding DNA: TGTGCCAGCAGCTTAAATATAGGCGCAGATACGCAGTATTTT.